The 5 T cell receptor beta chains below were found in one sample sequenced in a study of blood T cell repertoires in COVID-19. Clones were sequenced by immunoSEQ multiplex PCR, and TCRdb holds only the in-frame ones, with some missing. The table has over 25,000 clones, around 90% seen once; the top ten hold approximately 2.5%. Sequenced: peripheral blood. These receptors all stem from a man in his fifties with active COVID-19.

Written as DNA, the CDR3 is TGTGCCAGCAGCTTTAGTAGAGATACGCAGTATTTT. This gives the protein CASSFSRDTQYF. The gene calls are TRBV7-6 and TRBJ2-3; D call uncertain. This CDR3 spans 12 amino acids. Germline V gene data show CDR1 as SGHVS and CDR2 as FNYEAQ. Trimming took off 3 bases at V and 5 bases at J, with 6 bases between the two ends.

The rearrangement uses TRBV27 and TRBJ2-7, with a weak D call TRBD2 (5 bases). Germline lookup yields CDR1 MNHEY and CDR2 SMNVEV (reference sequence). This CDR3 region has 16 residues. Trimming cost V 5 bases and J 0 bases, with 17 bases left between them. The CDR3 DNA is TGTGCCAGCAGTGCCCCGACGGGAAAAAGCTCCTACGAGCAGTACTTC. It codes for CASSAPTGKSSYEQYF.

This chain connects TRBV28 to TRBJ2-7; 11 bases match TRBD2. The CDR3 contains 15 residues. In germline, CDR1 is MDHEN, CDR2 SYDVKM. Trimming removed 7 bases from V and 1 base from J; junction bases left unmatched: 6. CDR3 DNA sequence: TGTGCCAGCACGGTAGCGGGAGGGCAATCCTACGAGCAGTACTTC. It is translated as CASTVAGGQSYEQYF.

This chain uses TRBV19 with TRBJ2-3, with 8 bases that match TRBD2. Germline CDR1 reads LNHDA; CDR2 reads SQIVND (reference sequence). CDR3 length equals 15 residues. The V segment lost 7 bases and the J segment 1 base; nucleotides outside the gene matches: 7. The CDR3 sequence is CASTTGGRGTDTQYF. The CDR3 region has the DNA TGTGCCAGTACCACGGGGGGGCGGGGCACAGATACGCAGTATTTT.

This clone is a singleton in its sample. The J gene is TRBJ2-7, the V gene TRBV5-1; 10 bases line up with TRBD1. The CDR3 has 16 amino acids. The V and J ends lost 0 bases and 5 bases, in that order; junction bases with no gene match: 8. Germline loops: CDR1 SGHRS, CDR2 YFSETQ. CDR3 sequence: CASSLGQGAGMDEQYF. The CDR3 nucleotides are TGCGCCAGCAGCTTGGGACAGGGGGCAGGTATGGACGAGCAGTACTTC.